This T cell receptor beta chain appears in the sequencing data of a study of blood T cells in healthy people across ages (dated by TCRdb to 2015 to 2017). Concerning the study at large: In model experiments, template switching captured about one uniquely barcoded TCR beta cDNA molecule for every two T cells. To avoid experimental bias, donors of different ages were randomly spread across the sequencing lanes. The donors were split into four age groups: young (average 16 years), middle-aged (roughly 39), aged (over 55) and long-lived (roughly 80). Using the same blood draw, the study looked at two additional independent replicas of 1 million unique cDNA reads for two donors, one aged 18 to 29 and the other aged 80 or older. The study measured age-related changes in TCR beta repertoire diversity using deep sequencing normalized with unique cDNA molecular identifiers.

Study-level results and caveats: Because the CMV infection status of the donors was unknown, age-related changes in expanded clonotypes may potentially have been confounded. Total diversity estimates from one million sequenced T cells were considered lower bounds and underestimates. As age increased, observed TCR beta diversity per million T cells dropped in a roughly linear way, and a significant reduction was already evident by age roughly 40. Observed TCR beta diversity correlated strongly with the percentage of naive T cells measured by flow cytometry. Because profiling used bulk unsorted PBMCs, naive and antigen-experienced compartments could not be compared conclusively. Compared with the aged group, the long-lived group had more naive CD4+ T cells, fewer expanded clones and increased TCR diversity, a pattern suggesting age selection.

The library was built by means of 5' RACE. Sequencing was performed on an Illumina HiSeq 2500. The second PCR ran for roughly 7 to 12 cycles and used a J-beta primer mix along with a sample-barcoded 5' primer. A template-switch 5' adaptor carrying 12 random nucleotides introduced a unique molecular identifier onto each TCR beta cDNA molecule. At least 3 million CDR3-containing paired-end reads were obtained from each sample. All of the RNA was converted into first-strand cDNA using the Mint cDNA synthesis kit, with a TRBC-specific oligonucleotide serving as the primer. All cDNA was treated with uracil-DNA glycosylase and then went through a first 18-cycle PCR with the universal primers M1SS and BC2_uni_R. As for the authors' bioinformatics: For normalization, 1 million high-quality reads, each with a distinct molecular identifier, were randomly selected from each sample. Instead of being binned into consensus sequences, reads with shared molecular identifiers were discarded. CDR3 identification, clonotype clustering and error correction used MiTCR with a Q25 quality threshold and the strictest error-elimination algorithm. A nonparametric unseen species model with Euler transformation was used to estimate lower-bound total TCR beta diversity. TCRdb itself trimmed the public reads at Q25 with fastp, ran MiXCR and retained productive beta chains. All rows with the same CDR3 protein become a single entry with the most common DNA and genes. The V and J calls follow TCRdb's processing rather than the paper's. Present in this sample are hundreds of thousands of distinct CDR3 sequences, 20% to 25% of which were seen just once. The ten largest make up 3.5% to 4% of the sample.

Note on this clonotype: Its antigen remains unidentified. Base qualities are not recorded, but no much larger clone differs from it by a single base.

The CDR3, from cysteine to phenylalanine, totals 14 residues. Solely the CDR3 DNA is kept, with 42 bases framed from the first base. V is reduced by 0 bases and J by 5 bases, leaving a spacing of 10 bases between them. Based on the germline V gene (reference sequence), the CDR1 and CDR2 sequences are DFQATT and SNEGSKA. Systemically healthy Caucasian individuals from Russia, 39 in total and aged roughly 6 to 100 years, were included as donors. Each donor gave approximately 10 milliliters of peripheral blood, collected into EDTA-treated Vacutainer tubes. Ficoll-Paque density-gradient centrifugation was used to isolate PBMCs, with at least 7 million per sample. Trizol reagent was used to extract total RNA from the PBMCs, yielding at least 5.5 micrograms per sample. The percentages of naive CD45RAhigh/CD27high T cells were determined by flow cytometry on a PBMC aliquot from every donor.

The chain is made from TRBV20-1 and TRBJ2-2; no D segment can be confidently identified. The TCR sequence derives from a man between 65 and 80 years old in good health. Sequencing used blood. The bases are TGCAGTGCTAGAGATCCTAGGAGAACCGGGGAGCTGTTTTTT. Its coded protein is CSARDPRRTGELFF.